The clone carrying this TCR beta chain was counted between two and nine times. What it binds is not known. These data belong to a study of CD8 T cells in ankylosing spondylitis. Study-wide points: Characteristic of ankylosing spondylitis blood, it appeared, was a TCR beta motif comprising roughly 8 highly homologous variants.

TCRdb ran MiXCR on the 5' RACE reads and lists one entry per CDR3 protein. The table has about 400,000 distinct CDR3 sequences, approximately 20% seen once. The V gene end was trimmed by 6 bases and the J gene end by 7 bases; junction bases not matched to a gene: 10. Germline assignment: CDR1 MNHNS and CDR2 SASEGT. CDR3 size: 15 residues. The receptor was isolated from a male donor with ankylosing spondylitis. V is TRBV6-1 and J is TRBJ2-2, with TRBD1 matching over 8 bases. Input material: blood, either unsorted or a sorted T cell fraction (not recorded which). CDR3 sequence (DNA): TGTGCCAGCAGGGCACAGGGGGTACGTAACGGGGAGCTGTTTTTT. This gives the protein CASRAQGVRNGELFF.